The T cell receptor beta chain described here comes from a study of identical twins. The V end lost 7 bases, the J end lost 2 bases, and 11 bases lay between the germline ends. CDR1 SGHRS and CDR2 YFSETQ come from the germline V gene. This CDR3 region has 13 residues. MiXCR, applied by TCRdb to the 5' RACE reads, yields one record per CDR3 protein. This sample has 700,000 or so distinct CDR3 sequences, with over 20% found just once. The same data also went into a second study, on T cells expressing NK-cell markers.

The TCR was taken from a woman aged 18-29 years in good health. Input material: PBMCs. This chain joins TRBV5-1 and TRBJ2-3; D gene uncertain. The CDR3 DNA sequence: TGCGCCAGCCGGGCAGGATCCACAGATACGCAGTATTTT. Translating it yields CASRAGSTDTQYF.